A selection of T cell receptor beta chains follows, all from one sample in a study of cytomegalovirus exposure and HLA in healthy donors. Sequencing used immunoSEQ multiplex PCR; TCRdb keeps in-frame clones, though not all of them. The sample contains 71,000 or so clones, 94% of which appear only once. Material: PBMCs. The receptors stem from a woman under 30 in good health and CMV-seronegative. Both conserved end residues are part of each CDR3. The order of the fields is D gene, clone size, J gene, V gene, CDR3 protein, CDR3 DNA. A D gene is named only where the DNA matches it firmly. Clone size is shown for a subset of rows, as once, few, many or a class of expanded clone.

>.|.|TRBJ2-7|TRBV4-1
CASSQLAGSSYEQYF
TGCGCCAGCAGCCAACTTGCGGGGAGCTCCTACGAGCAGTACTTC
>TRBD1|once|TRBJ2-7|TRBV6-1
CASSVAPQGAYEQYF
TGTGCCAGCAGTGTGGCCCCTCAGGGGGCCTACGAGCAGTACTTC
>.|.|TRBJ1-4|TRBV10-3
CAISESSQTNEKLFF
TGTGCCATCAGTGAGTCGAGCCAGACAAATGAAAAACTGTTTTTT
>TRBD1|once|TRBJ2-1|TRBV7-2
CASSSAPGTDNEQFF
TGTGCCAGCAGCTCGGCCCCCGGGACAGACAATGAGCAGTTCTTC
>TRBD1|.|TRBJ2-7|TRBV19
CASSILGSISDRGNYEQYF
TGTGCCAGTAGTATTTTGGGTTCAATATCTGACAGGGGGAACTACGAGCAGTACTTC
>.|.|TRBJ2-7|TRBV7-9
CASSHRVETYEQYF
TGTGCCAGCAGCCACAGGGTTGAGACCTACGAGCAGTACTTC
>.|.|TRBJ2-5|TRBV9
CASSVGPPTSQETQYF
TGTGCCAGCAGCGTAGGGCCCCCCACTAGTCAAGAGACCCAGTACTTC
>TRBD1|.|TRBJ2-5|TRBV27
CASSQGQGFGETQYF
TGTGCCAGCAGCCAAGGACAGGGGTTTGGCGAGACCCAGTACTTC
>.|.|TRBJ1-6|TRBV25-1
CASSDTGFYNSPLHF
TGTGCCAGCAGTGACACGGGGTTCTATAATTCACCCCTCCACTTT
>.|.|TRBJ2-6|TRBV5-1
CASSLGSGFSGANVLTF
TGCGCCAGCAGCTTGGGTTCGGGGTTCTCTGGGGCCAACGTCCTGACTTTC
>.|.|TRBJ1-1|TRBV28
CASRGGGQGSTEAFF
TGTGCCAGCAGAGGGGGGGGGCAGGGTTCCACTGAAGCTTTCTTT
>.|.|TRBJ2-2|TRBV7-9
CASSQTSLNTGELFF
TGTGCCAGCAGCCAAACTAGCCTGAACACCGGGGAGCTGTTTTTT
>TRBD1|.|TRBJ2-7|TRBV4-1
CASSHESGTGNYEQYF
TGCGCCAGCAGCCATGAGTCCGGGACAGGAAACTACGAGCAGTACTTC
>TRBD2|.|TRBJ2-5|TRBV19
CASSAGLASSETQYF
TGTGCCAGTAGTGCGGGACTAGCCTCCAGTGAGACCCAGTACTTC
>.|.|TRBJ2-5|TRBV30
CAWSGRKTQYF
TGTGCCTGGAGTGGCAGGAAGACCCAGTACTTC
>.|once|TRBJ2-7|TRBV7-8
CASSSLRDEQYF
TGTGCCAGCAGCTCCCTGCGGGACGAGCAGTACTTC
>TRBD1|.|TRBJ2-5|TRBV7-7
CASSQGTGSLETQYF
TGTGCTAGCAGCCAAGGGACAGGGAGTTTAGAGACCCAGTACTTC
>TRBD2|.|TRBJ2-1|TRBV7-9
CASSAGTSGGNEQFF
TGTGCCAGCAGCGCGGGGACTAGCGGGGGCAATGAGCAGTTCTTC
>TRBD2|.|TRBJ2-2|TRBV5-4
CASSPTSGRTHTGELFF
TGTGCCAGCAGCCCCACTAGCGGGAGGACCCACACCGGGGAGCTGTTTTTT
>TRBD2|.|TRBJ2-1|TRBV27
CASSPLGLAGPNYNEQFF
TGTGCCAGCAGTCCCTTGGGACTAGCGGGACCAAATTACAATGAGCAGTTCTTC
>.|.|TRBJ1-4|TRBV25-1
CASSEPLRRSWYEKLFF
TGTGCCAGCAGTGAACCCCTGCGCCGGAGTTGGTATGAAAAACTGTTTTTT
>TRBD1|.|TRBJ1-1|TRBV18
CASSPRTGTEAFF
TGTGCCAGCTCACCCCGGACAGGCACTGAAGCTTTCTTT